The 9 T cell receptor beta chains below come from one sample, sequenced in a study of beta chain features in type 1 diabetes. The study reverse transcribed the entire isolated RNA, so it sequenced expressed TCRB transcripts. The method was immunoSEQ multiplex PCR; TCRdb's version includes in-frame clones alone and lacks a portion of them. The table shows around 500,000 clones, with about 30% occurring only once. Sequences were obtained from naive CD4+ T cells from blood. The source is a young man in good health.

The V call is TRBV5-1, the J call TRBJ2-1; 13 bases match TRBD2. J gave up 8 bases and V 2 bases, and 4 bases lay outside the gene matches. This CDR3 spans 15 amino acids. Germline V gives CDR1 SGHRS, CDR2 YFSETQ. CDR3 region: CASSFGLAGEYEQFF. Written as DNA, the CDR3 is TGCGCCAGCAGCTTTGGACTAGCGGGAGAATATGAGCAGTTCTTC.

The chain couples TRBV15 to TRBJ1-5, with D possibly TRBD1 on 5 matching bases. V was pared by 8 bases and J by 5 bases, with 19 bases between. The CDR3 runs 15 residues. The germline V gene encodes CDR1 LNHNV and CDR2 YYDKDF (reference sequence). The CDR3 sequence: CATRTGDHADQPQHF. CDR3 DNA sequence: TGTGCCACCCGCACGGGGGACCACGCGGATCAGCCCCAGCATTTT.

There are a few counts of this clone. This sequence joins TRBV23-1 and TRBJ2-1; D is unclear. TRBV23-1 is flagged as an ORF with uncertain function. This CDR3 has 14 residues. The ends were cut back, 4 bases at V and 0 bases at J, with 7 bases in the middle. In DNA form, the CDR3 reads TGCGCCAGCAGTCTAAGAGGCTCCTACAATGAGCAGTTCTTC. Protein sequence: CASSLRGSYNEQFF.

This clone has just a few counts. The rearrangement links TRBV30 to TRBJ2-7, with D tentatively TRBD1 (5 bases). Trimming shortened V by 8 bases and J by 3 bases, and 20 bases separated the two germline ends. From germline, CDR1 is GTSNPN and CDR2 SVGIG (reference sequence). This CDR3 is built from 14 residues. DNA of the CDR3: TGTGCCCTAGGGGAATTAAGCCAGAGCTACGAGCAGTACTTC. Encoded protein: CALGELSQSYEQYF.

This clone showed up just once. The chain uses TRBV29-1 and TRBJ2-5; 9 bases agree with TRBD2. The tail of the sequence fits TRBJ2-7 better, so the J call may be wrong. The CDR3 spans 12 residues. Looked up from germline, CDR1 is SQVTM and CDR2 is ANQGSEA. DNA of the CDR3: TGCAGCGTTGACTCTAGCGGGGACGAGCAGTACTTC. Its translation is CSVDSSGDEQYF.

The rearrangement joins TRBV7-2 to TRBJ2-1, with D unclear. This CDR3 is 16 amino acids long. Germline assignment: CDR1 SGHTA and CDR2 FQGNSA. The V end lost 7 bases, the J end lost 3 bases, and 19 bases lay between the germline ends. As DNA, the CDR3 is TGTGCCAGCACCAGCTCTAAAGGCGTTGTCTACAATGAGCAGTTCTTC. Translation gives CASTSSKGVVYNEQFF. Full variable domain (remainder filled in from reference TRBV7-2 and TRBJ2-1): GAGVSQSPSNKVTEKGKDVELRCDPISGHTALYWYRQSLGQGLEFLIYFQGNSAPDKSGLPSDRFSAERTGGSVSTLTIQRTQQEDSAVYLCASTSSKGVVYNEQFFGPGTRLTVL.

V and J are TRBV10-3 and TRBJ2-5, with no clear D. With 10 bases removed from V and 3 bases from J, the gap between germline ends came to 3 bases. Germline assignment: CDR1 ENHRY and CDR2 SYGVKD. CDR3 size: 9 residues. The CDR3 is CARKETQYF. The CDR3 DNA follows: TGTGCCAGGAAAGAGACCCAGTACTTC.

The CDR3 coding sequence is TGCAGCGTTAACCCCGGGAGCCTGGGGGAGACCCAGTACTTC. Its protein is CSVNPGSLGETQYF. This chain connects TRBV29-1 to TRBJ2-5; tentative D call: TRBD2 (6 bases). Trimming stripped 5 bases from V and 5 bases from J, with 18 bases between. The germline V gene encodes CDR1 SQVTM and CDR2 ANQGSEA. The CDR3 runs to 14 residues.

The chain couples TRBV5-1 to TRBJ2-7, with D possibly being TRBD2 (6 bases). The V end was cut by 1 base, the J end by 2 bases, with 10 bases between. CDR3 length equals 14 residues. CDR1 SGHRS and CDR2 YFSETQ come from the germline V gene. CDR3 in amino acids: CASSLTPGAYEQYF. CDR3 DNA: TGCGCCAGCAGCTTGACCCCGGGGGCCTACGAGCAGTACTTC. Based on the CDR3 plus reference TRBV5-1 and TRBJ2-7, the full variable domain is KAGVTQTPRYLIKTRGQQVTLSCSPISGHRSVSWYQQTPGQGLQFLFEYFSETQRNKGNFPGRFSGRQFSNSRSEMNVSTLELGDSALYLCASSLTPGAYEQYFGPGTRLTVT.